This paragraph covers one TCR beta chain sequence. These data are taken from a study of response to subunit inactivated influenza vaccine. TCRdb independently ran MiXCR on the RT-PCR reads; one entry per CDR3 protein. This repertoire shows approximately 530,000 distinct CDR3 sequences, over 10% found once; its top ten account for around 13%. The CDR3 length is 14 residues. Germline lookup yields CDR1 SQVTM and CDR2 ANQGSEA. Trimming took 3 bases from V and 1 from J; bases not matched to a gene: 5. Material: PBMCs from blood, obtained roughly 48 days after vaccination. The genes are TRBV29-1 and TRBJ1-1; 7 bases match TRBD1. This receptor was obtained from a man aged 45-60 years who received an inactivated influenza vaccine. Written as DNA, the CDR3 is TGCAGCGTTGACTTACAGGGGAAGAACACTGAAGCTTTCTTT. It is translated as CSVDLQGKNTEAFF.